These 5 T cell receptor beta chains share one sample of origin, sequenced in a study of blood T cell repertoires in COVID-19. TCRdb keeps only in-frame clones here, not all; method: immunoSEQ multiplex PCR. The sample includes approximately 170,000 clones, roughly four fifths of them seen just once. The material sequenced was peripheral blood. The source is a human donor in a cohort sampled during active COVID-19.

The rearrangement joins TRBV19 to TRBJ1-4, with D possibly TRBD1 on 5 matching bases. The CDR3 sequence is 17 residues long. Trimming removed 6 bases at V and 1 base at J, with 18 bases between. The germline V gene encodes CDR1 LNHDA and CDR2 SQIVND (reference sequence). CDR3 coding DNA: TGTGCCAGTAGCCGAGGCGGGGGACGCGAAACTAATGAAAAACTGTTTTTT. Translating gives CASSRGGGRETNEKLFF. Based on the CDR3 plus reference TRBV19 and TRBJ1-4, the full variable domain is DGGITQSPKYLFRKEGQNVTLSCEQNLNHDAMYWYRQDPGQGLRLIYYSQIVNDFQKGDIAEGYSVSREKKESFPLTVTSAQKNPTAFYLCASSRGGGRETNEKLFFGSGTQLSVL.

CDR3 in amino acids: CASSLGTRAQKGNTEAFF. DNA of the CDR3: TGTGCCAGCAGCTTAGGGACAAGGGCCCAAAAAGGGAACACTGAAGCTTTCTTT. V usage is TRBV7-9 and J usage is TRBJ1-1; TRBD1 might be the D (5 bases). In germline, CDR1 is SEHNR, CDR2 FQNEAQ (reference sequence). Trimming stripped 1 base from V and 1 base from J, with 19 bases between. The CDR3 contains 18 residues.

The J gene is TRBJ2-5, the V gene TRBV6-5; TRBD2 agrees at 10 bases. The CDR3 extends over 16 amino acids. Germline V gives CDR1 MNHEY, CDR2 SVGAGI. After removal of 4 bases from V and 2 bases from J, the junction contained 7 bases not matched to a gene. CDR3 bases: TGTGCCAGCAGTTTGGCTAGCGGGGGAGGTCAAGAGACCCAGTACTTC. This codes for CASSLASGGGQETQYF.

The rearrangement links TRBV10-2 to TRBJ2-2; 9 bases map to TRBD2. J lost 2 bases, V lost 4 bases, and 2 bases had no gene match. CDR3 length equals 15 residues. Germline V lookup: CDR1 WSHSY, CDR2 SAAADI. DNA for the CDR3: TGCGCCAGCAGTGCTAGCGGGACAAACACCGGGGAGCTGTTTTTT. It translates to CASSASGTNTGELFF.

V is TRBV20-1 and J is TRBJ2-1, with D unclear. V was trimmed by 6 bases and J by 2 bases, leaving 5 bases between them. CDR1 and CDR2 from the germline V gene are DFQATT and SNEGSKA (reference sequence). The CDR3 runs 11 residues. CDR3 protein: CSAQPYNEQFF. CDR3 DNA sequence: TGCAGTGCACAGCCCTACAATGAGCAGTTCTTC.